A single sample is the source of the 22 T cell receptor beta chains below, sequenced in a study of T cell clonality in common variable immunodeficiency. The study, taken as a whole, reports: Reportedly, TCR beta sequences from common variable immunodeficiency showed fewer deletions and N-nucleotide insertions.

These receptors' antigens are unknown. Assay: immunoSEQ multiplex PCR; the TCRdb copy retains only in-frame clones and omits some. The sample shows about 33,000 clones, no singletons; the ten largest hold about 6.7%. Sequencing input: peripheral blood mononuclear cells. The receptors were sampled from a human donor with common variable immunodeficiency.

A word on this clone: The read terminates 3 residues ahead of where the CDR3 ends, so the germline J gene completes it. V usage is TRBV19 and J usage is TRBJ2-1; the D gene is possibly TRBD1 (5 bases). The CDR3 consists of 15 residues. Trimming left V 0 bases short and J 6 bases short, with 12 bases between. Germline assignment: CDR1 LNHDA and CDR2 SQIVND (reference sequence). The CDR3: CASSIDLRGSNEQFF. The CDR3 DNA, read in part, is TGTGCCAGTAGTATAGATCTTAGGGGTTCCAATGAG.

This clone was counted at least ten times. Coverage ceases 3 residues before the CDR3 finishes, and the germline J gene fills in the end. The chain employs TRBV19 and TRBJ2-1, with 16 bases matching TRBD2. Germline values: CDR1 LNHDA, CDR2 SQIVND (reference sequence). The J segment lost 9 bases and the V segment lost 6 bases, leaving 14 bases of the junction unmatched. There are 18 residues in the CDR3. The CDR3 reads CASSQPGTSGGVGREQFF. The part of the CDR3 DNA that was read is TGTGCCAGTAGCCAGCCCGGGACTAGCGGGGGGGTTGGGCGTGAG.

This clone was observed many times. The CDR3 loop reads CASSRGGGAEPSYEQYF. CDR3 DNA (partial): TGTGCCAGCAGCCGGGGAGGGGGGGCAGAGCCCTCCTACGAG. The chain couples TRBV9 to TRBJ2-7; TRBD2 is a possible D gene (7 bases). The read finishes 3 residues shy of the CDR3 end, and the germline J gene is used to complete it. Looked up from germline, CDR1 is SGDLS and CDR2 is YYNGEE. CDR3 length equals 17 residues. V was cut by 4 bases and J by 0 bases, with 20 bases left in between. Drawing the rest from reference TRBV9 and TRBJ2-7, the complete variable domain is DSGVTQTPKHLITATGQRVTLRCSPRSGDLSVYWYQQSLDQGLQFLIQYYNGEERAKGNILERFSAQQFPDLHSELNLSSLELGDSALYFCASSRGGGAEPSYEQYFGPGTRLTVT.

In its sample, this clone was seen a few times. The read is 3 residues too short to cover the CDR3 end, so that end is filled in from the germline J gene. The V and J genes are TRBV5-4 and TRBJ2-7; 10 bases fit TRBD1. This CDR3 is built from 13 residues. Germline assignment: CDR1 SGHNT and CDR2 YYREEE (reference sequence). Trimming took 5 bases from V and 5 from J; bases not matched to a gene: 4. The CDR3 sequence: CASRDRGNHEQYF. CDR3 DNA (partial): TGTGCCAGCAGGGACAGGGGGAATCACGAG.

This clone was counted a few times. With the read ending 3 residues before the CDR3 end, the germline J gene is used to fill in that end. V and J are TRBV19 and TRBJ1-1, with D possibly TRBD1 on 5 matching bases. V was shortened by 7 bases and J by 2 bases, with 11 bases between the two germline ends. CDR3 size: 13 residues. Germline CDR1 reads LNHDA; CDR2 reads SQIVND (reference sequence). The CDR3 spells CASTYQGNTEAFF. CDR3 bases read: TGTGCCAGTACTTACCAGGGAAACACTGAA.

Notes on this clone: The read terminates 3 residues ahead of where the CDR3 ends, so the germline J gene completes it. The chain employs TRBV18 and TRBJ2-7, with D tentatively TRBD2 (6 bases). The CDR3 is 14 amino acids. V shed 2 bases and J shed 0 bases, with 8 bases lying between them. Per the germline V gene, CDR1 is KGHSH and CDR2 is LQKENI. Partial CDR3 DNA: TGTGCCAGCTCACCAGGGGGGAGCTCCTACGAG. It specifies CASSPGGSSYE. The whole CDR3 reads CASSPGGSSYEQYF. The full variable domain, rest sourced from reference TRBV18 and TRBJ2-7, is NAGVMQNPRHLVRRRGQEARLRCSPMKGHSHVYWYRQLPEEGLKFMVYLQKENIIDESGMPKERFSAEFPKEGPSILRIQQVVRGDSAAYFCASSPGGSSYEQYFGPGTRLTVT.

As to this clone: The read finishes 3 residues shy of the CDR3 end, and the germline J gene is used to complete it. The chain has TRBV30 and TRBJ1-4, with D unclear. The germline gives CDR1 GTSNPN, CDR2 SVGIG (reference sequence). The CDR3 is made up of 18 amino acids. With 4 bases removed from V and 0 bases from J, the gap between germline ends came to 21 bases. The sequenced CDR3 bases are TGTGCCTGGACCTCCCCGACTCGCCTCGCTGCAACTAATGAAAAA. Residues: CAWTSPTRLAATNEK. The whole CDR3 reads CAWTSPTRLAATNEKLFF.

This clone was seen a handful of times. Sequencing ends 3 residues short of the CDR3 end; the germline J gene provides the rest. The J gene is TRBJ1-3, the V gene TRBV18; D gene unclear. In germline, CDR1 is KGHSH, CDR2 LQKENI. Trimming shortened V by 3 bases and J by 0 bases, and 12 bases separated the two germline ends. This CDR3 has 16 residues. The CDR3 is CASSPGEASSGNTIYF. The part of the CDR3 DNA that was read is TGTGCCAGCTCACCTGGTGAAGCCTCCTCTGGAAACACC.

This clone has a count of ten or more. The sequence runs out 3 residues before the end of the CDR3; the remainder is reconstructed from the germline J gene. V usage is TRBV20-1 and J usage is TRBJ1-1; D is unclear. Germline V lookup: CDR1 DFQATT, CDR2 SNEGSKA (reference sequence). The V and J ends lost 4 bases and 1 base respectively, with 7 bases between them. The CDR3 length is 12 residues. CDR3 DNA, as far as it was read: TGCAGTGCTAATGGGCAGAACACTGAA. As protein: CSANGQNTE. The whole CDR3 sequence is CSANGQNTEAFF.

This clone was recorded a few times. The part of the CDR3 DNA that was read is TGCAGTGCTGAAGACAGTTATCAAGAGACC. It codes for CSAEDSYQET. The complete CDR3 reads CSAEDSYQETQYF. The V gene is TRBV20-1, the J gene TRBJ2-5; D is perhaps TRBD1 (5 bases). The read is 3 residues too short to cover the CDR3 end, so that end is filled in from the germline J gene. Trimming pared 5 bases from V and 2 bases from J, leaving 12 bases between. The CDR3 loop spans 13 amino acids. Germline V gives CDR1 DFQATT, CDR2 SNEGSKA (reference sequence).

This clone was found many times. The read is 3 residues too short to cover the CDR3 end, so that end is filled in from the germline J gene. V gene TRBV20-1 combines with J gene TRBJ1-5; 7 bases fit TRBD1. The germline V gene encodes CDR1 DFQATT and CDR2 SNEGSKA (reference sequence). This CDR3 comprises 16 residues. The CDR3 protein is CSANHEQGPIGDPQHF. The sequenced CDR3 bases are TGCAGTGCTAATCACGAACAGGGGCCCATAGGGGATCCC.

A few counts support this clone. The read finishes 3 residues shy of the CDR3 end, and the germline J gene is used to complete it. This chain connects TRBV19 to TRBJ1-5; D might be TRBD1 (5 bases). V shed 2 bases and J shed 9 bases, with 11 bases lying between them. The CDR3 is 13 residues long. Germline loops: CDR1 LNHDA, CDR2 SQIVND (reference sequence). The covered CDR3 bases are TGTGCCAGTAGTATACAGGGTGTAGGGCCC. This encodes CASSIQGVGP. The CDR3 in its entirety is CASSIQGVGPQHF.

In this sample, this clone turned up many times. The sequenced fragment ends 3 residues before the CDR3 boundary, so the rest is inferred from the germline J gene. This chain uses TRBV18 with TRBJ2-5; 7 bases fit TRBD1. Losses at the gene ends were 6 bases for V and 5 bases for J; bases not matched to a gene: 6. Germline loops: CDR1 KGHSH, CDR2 LQKENI. This CDR3 is built from 13 residues. CDR3 amino acids: CASSPTGSETQYF. The DNA read from the CDR3 is TGTGCCAGCTCGCCGACAGGGTCGGAGACC.

Notes on this clone: The sequence runs out 3 residues before the end of the CDR3; the remainder is reconstructed from the germline J gene. V is TRBV2 and J is TRBJ2-5; perhaps TRBD2 as D (6 bases). Germline CDR1 and CDR2: SNHLY and FYNNEI. This CDR3 contains 19 residues. V lost 2 bases and J lost 3, with 25 bases in between. This chain's CDR3 is CASSEWVVTPAGGEETQYF. CDR3 DNA, as far as it was read: TGTGCCAGCAGTGAATGGGTGGTAACGCCGGCCGGGGGAGAAGAGACC.

In regard to this clone: A read error is possible here, since a much larger clone lies one base away. Read coverage stops 3 residues before the CDR3 terminus; the germline J gene supplies the remainder. The identical CDR3 is also encoded by other nucleotide sequences in the sample. The V call is TRBV7-2, the J call TRBJ1-1; 10 positions agree with TRBD1. V shed 5 bases, J shed 4 bases, and the junction held 4 bases outside the gene matches. Germline V gene data show CDR1 as SGHTA and CDR2 as FQGNSA. The CDR3 runs to 14 residues. CDR3 protein: CASSLRQGATEAFF. CDR3 DNA (partial): TGTGCCAGCAGCCTCCGACAGGGGGCCACTGAA.

This clone has ten or more counts. The CDR3 DNA, read in part, is TGTGCCAGTAGTATCCCTTCTCCCACCGGCGGCGGGGAG. It specifies CASSIPSPTGGGE. Given in full, the CDR3 is CASSIPSPTGGGELFF. The chain combines TRBV19 with TRBJ2-2, with D hard to call. The read ends 3 residues before the CDR3 terminus; that terminus is restored from the germline J gene. Trimming took off 3 bases at V and 7 bases at J, with 18 bases between the two ends. The CDR3 contains 16 residues. Germline CDR1 and CDR2: LNHDA and SQIVND (reference sequence).

This clone was counted a few times. The read comes to an end 3 residues before the CDR3 does, leaving the germline J gene to fill in the end. V is TRBV11-3 and J is TRBJ2-3; D is undetermined. From germline, CDR1 is SGHNT and CDR2 YENEEA. V dropped 0 bases and J dropped 3 bases, with 7 bases sitting between them. There are 14 residues in the CDR3. Partial CDR3 DNA: TGTGCCAGCAGCTTAGAGCACCTAACAGATACG. Translated, it gives CASSLEHLTDT. The full CDR3 protein reads CASSLEHLTDTQYF.

Concerning this clone: The missing CDR3 end, 3 residues past where the read stops, is filled in from the germline J gene. The V and J genes are TRBV6-2 or TRBV6-3 and TRBJ1-2, with TRBD1 as a possible D gene (5 bases). The CDR3 runs 17 residues. The germline V gene has CDR1 MNHEY and CDR2 SVGEGT. The V end was cut by 0 bases, the J end by 0 bases, with 14 bases between. Partial CDR3 DNA: TGTGCCAGCAGTTACTCTTGGGGCCAAGACCCTAACTATGGC. Amino acid sequence: CASSYSWGQDPNYG. The full CDR3 reads CASSYSWGQDPNYGYTF.

Note on this clone: The read gets to within 3 residues of the CDR3 end, and the germline J gene fills in the rest. The V and J genes are TRBV2 and TRBJ2-1; D might be TRBD2 (5 bases). CDR1 is SNHLY and CDR2 is FYNNEI in the germline V gene. V lost 8 bases, J lost 9 bases, and 23 bases lay in between. The CDR3 length is 15 residues. Partial CDR3 DNA: TGTGCCAGCCCCGTGGGCGGGTCTCACGTCGGTGAG. Translating gives CASPVGGSHVGE. The CDR3, in full, reads CASPVGGSHVGEQFF.

The CDR3 spells CASRPPTGNTEAFF. The part of the CDR3 DNA that was read is TGTGCCAGTAGACCCCCGACAGGGAACACTGAA. V usage is TRBV19 and J usage is TRBJ1-1, with a tentative D call TRBD1 (6 bases). The read falls 3 residues short of the CDR3 end, and the missing part is taken from the germline J gene. The CDR3 is made up of 14 amino acids. CDR1 and CDR2 (germline): LNHDA, SQIVND (reference sequence). V was cut by 6 bases and J by 1 base, with 12 bases left in between.

At least ten counts were recorded for this clone. The read gets to within 3 residues of the CDR3 end, and the germline J gene fills in the rest. The V gene is TRBV20-1, the J gene TRBJ2-7; D is perhaps TRBD1 or TRBD2 (6 bases each). Trimming cost V 3 bases and J 3 bases, with 12 bases left between them. This CDR3 is built from 13 residues. The germline V gene has CDR1 DFQATT and CDR2 SNEGSKA (reference sequence). CDR3 residues: CSASGGGFYEQYF. The CDR3 bases that were read are TGCAGTGCTAGTGGAGGGGGATTCTACGAG.

This clone appeared many times. The read ends 3 residues early relative to the CDR3; the germline J gene fills the gap. The chain employs TRBV2 and TRBJ2-7; D is unresolved. CDR3 length equals 14 residues. The V gene lost 1 base and the J gene lost 2 bases, with 9 bases spanning the gap. CDR1 and CDR2 from the germline V gene are SNHLY and FYNNEI. CDR3 residues: CASSEGARTYEQYF. The covered CDR3 bases are TGTGCCAGCAGTGAAGGGGCAAGAACCTACGAG.